Shown below are 18 T cell receptor beta chains from a single sample sequenced in a study of graft-versus-host responses after intestinal transplantation. The table came from immunoSEQ multiplex PCR; TCRdb's copy has only in-frame clones and leaves some out. Of 80,000 to 100,000 clones listed, roughly 90% are singletons. These TCRs' antigens remain unknown. Source: unstimulated CD8+ T cells sorted from spleen or lymph node cells, taken before transplant. The receptors derive from a human donor who was the organ donor for an intestinal transplant.

The chain uses TRBV9 and TRBJ2-5; TRBD1 matches 8 bases. CDR1 and CDR2 from the germline V gene are SGDLS and YYNGEE. The V segment lost 3 bases and the J segment 3 bases; nucleotides outside the gene matches: 4. The CDR3 is 14 amino acids. The CDR3 sequence: CASSAQGAKETQYF. In DNA, the CDR3 is TGTGCCAGCAGCGCCCAGGGGGCCAAAGAGACCCAGTACTTC.

In this sample, this clone turned up once. The chain employs TRBV7-8 and TRBJ2-7, with 7 bases fitting TRBD2. The V gene's germline CDR1 is SGHVS and CDR2 FQNEAQ. The length of the CDR3 is 17 residues. V lost 5 bases and J lost 3; bases outside the gene matches: 16. The CDR3 bases are TGTGCCAGCAGCCCAGGGTGGACTAGTACTAATGGCTACGAGCAGTACTTC. Encoded protein: CASSPGWTSTNGYEQYF.

The chain combines TRBV10-3 with TRBJ2-2; D is unresolved. Per the germline V gene, CDR1 is ENHRY and CDR2 is SYGVKD. The CDR3 is 16 residues long. V was cut by 6 bases and J by 0 bases, with 14 bases left in between. DNA for the CDR3: TGTGCCATCAGGTACGGTGAAAAAGCGAACACCGGGGAGCTGTTTTTT. It translates to CAIRYGEKANTGELFF.

The gene calls are TRBV28 and TRBJ1-1; 8 bases are a match to TRBD1. The CDR3 has 14 amino acids. Looked up from germline, CDR1 is MDHEN and CDR2 is SYDVKM. J was trimmed by 4 bases and V by 5 bases; bases with no gene match: 6. As DNA, the CDR3 is TGTGCCAGCAGTCCCCGGACAGGGATCACTGAAGCTTTCTTT. Its translation: CASSPRTGITEAFF.

The V call is TRBV27, the J call TRBJ2-2; TRBD2 is a possible D gene (5 bases). CDR1 MNHEY and CDR2 SMNVEV come from the germline V gene (reference sequence). The CDR3 is 15 amino acids. V was shortened by 1 base and J by 1 base, with 7 bases between the two germline ends. The chain's CDR3 is CASSLLSGNTGELFF. DNA for the CDR3: TGTGCCAGCAGTTTATTGAGCGGGAACACCGGGGAGCTGTTTTTT.

The rearrangement joins TRBV7-8 to TRBJ2-5; TRBD2 matches 7 bases. The CDR3 extends over 14 amino acids. From germline, CDR1 is SGHVS and CDR2 FQNEAQ. The V segment lost 3 bases and the J segment 1 base; nucleotides outside the gene matches: 2. CDR3 in DNA: TGTGCCAGCAGCTTGACTAGCCCCCAAGAGACCCAGTACTTC. This codes for CASSLTSPQETQYF.

The genes are TRBV29-1 and TRBJ2-7, with a tentative D call TRBD2 (6 bases). This CDR3 is 11 amino acids long. V lost 3 bases and J 4 bases, leaving 7 bases between the germline ends. The germline V gene has CDR1 SQVTM and CDR2 ANQGSEA. This CDR3 is CSVEEGYEQYF. In DNA, the CDR3 is TGCAGCGTTGAGGAGGGGTACGAGCAGTACTTC.

The chain uses TRBV6-1 and TRBJ1-1, with D perhaps matching TRBD1 (5 bases). The V and J ends lost 5 bases and 4 bases respectively, with 14 bases between them. CDR1 is MNHNS, CDR2 SASEGT, per germline. This CDR3 has 14 amino acids. The CDR3 spells CASSTQGVRTEAFF. The CDR3 DNA reads as TGTGCCAGCAGTACCCAGGGTGTTCGCACTGAAGCTTTCTTT.

The rearrangement links TRBV16 to TRBJ2-7; 8 nucleotides line up with TRBD1. With V trimmed by 1 base and J by 4 bases, 6 bases remained unmatched. This CDR3 region has 15 residues. The germline CDR1 and CDR2 sequences are KGHSY and FQNENV. CDR3 nucleotide sequence: TGTGCCAGCAGCCAATTTCCAGGGGGCTTATACGAGCAGTACTTC. The encoded protein is CASSQFPGGLYEQYF. The whole variable domain, remainder taken from reference TRBV16 and TRBJ2-7, is GEEVAQTPKHLVRGEGQKAKLYCAPIKGHSYVFWYQQVLKNEFKFLISFQNENVFDETGMPKERFSAKCLPNSPCSLEIQATKLEDSAVYFCASSQFPGGLYEQYFGPGTRLTVT.

This chain links TRBV2 with TRBJ1-3; 9 bases are a match to TRBD1. The CDR3 runs 15 residues. Per the germline V gene, CDR1 is SNHLY and CDR2 is FYNNEI. J was trimmed by 8 bases and V by 6 bases; bases with no gene match: 11. The CDR3, as DNA: TGTGCCAGCAGGGGACAGGGAGGAATGGTGGACACCATATATTTT. This gives the protein CASRGQGGMVDTIYF. Together with reference TRBV2 and TRBJ1-3, the CDR3 gives the full variable domain: EPEVTQTPSHQVTQMGQEVILRCVPISNHLYFYWYRQILGQKVEFLVSFYNNEISEKSEIFDDQFSVERPDGSNFTLKIRSTKLEDSAMYFCASRGQGGMVDTIYFGEGSWLTVV.

The rearrangement uses TRBV2 and TRBJ2-7; 10 positions match TRBD1. The CDR3 length is 20 residues. CDR1 is SNHLY, CDR2 FYNNEI, per germline. V dropped 10 bases and J dropped 4; count of bases not matched to a gene: 28. DNA for the CDR3: TGTGCCACCTCCCAGGGGTTCTTTAATCGTGTTGGGACAGGGGCGTACGAGCAGTACTTC. It codes for CATSQGFFNRVGTGAYEQYF.

V and J are TRBV6-5 and TRBJ2-7; perhaps TRBD1 as D (6 bases). Germline values: CDR1 MNHEY, CDR2 SVGAGI. Trimming removed 5 bases at V and 4 bases at J, with 12 bases between. The CDR3 spans 13 residues. This CDR3 is CASSVWTVYEQYF. For the CDR3, the DNA is TGTGCCAGCAGTGTCTGGACAGTTTACGAGCAGTACTTC.

CDR3 amino acids: CASSLGGGGYGYTF. CDR3 DNA: TGTGCCAGCAGCTTGGGGGGAGGTGGGTATGGCTACACCTTC. The chain joins TRBV5-4 to TRBJ1-2; D is ambiguous. CDR3 size: 14 residues. Germline V gene lookup returns CDR1 SGHNT and CDR2 YYREEE (reference sequence). Between the trimmed V and J ends, which lost 0 bases and 5 bases, there was a span of 11 bases.

The chain is built from TRBV28 and TRBJ2-1; D might be TRBD2 (5 bases). The CDR3 sequence is 15 residues long. V lost 2 bases to trimming and J lost 4 bases, with 12 bases between them. Looked up from germline, CDR1 is MDHEN and CDR2 is SYDVKM. This CDR3 is CASSLSGSGYNEQFF. In DNA form, the CDR3 reads TGTGCCAGCAGTTTAAGTGGGTCGGGGTACAATGAGCAGTTCTTC.

The chain joins TRBV25-1 to TRBJ2-7, with D tentatively TRBD2 (7 bases). The germline V gene has CDR1 MGHDK and CDR2 SYGVNS. The ends were cut back, 1 base at V and 6 bases at J, with 22 bases in the middle. The CDR3 has 17 amino acids. The CDR3 is CASSEFFTGGQEGEQYF. CDR3 DNA sequence: TGTGCCAGCAGTGAATTCTTTACCGGGGGGCAGGAAGGCGAGCAGTACTTC.

CDR3 DNA sequence: TGTGCCTGGAGTGGGGGGGTCAATCAGCCCCAGCATTTT. This encodes CAWSGGVNQPQHF. The chain employs TRBV30 and TRBJ1-5, with TRBD1 as a possible D gene (5 bases). Trimming removed 1 base at V and 3 bases at J, with 7 bases between. This CDR3 spans 13 amino acids. The germline CDR1 and CDR2 sequences are GTSNPN and SVGIG (reference sequence).

This chain uses TRBV13 with TRBJ2-5; 8 bases line up with TRBD1. CDR3 length equals 13 residues. Unmatched junction bases numbered 4, after V lost 5 bases and J lost 5 bases. Germline CDR1 reads PRHDT; CDR2 reads FYEKMQ (reference sequence). This CDR3 reads CASSHRGDETQYF. DNA for the CDR3: TGTGCCAGCAGCCACAGGGGGGATGAGACCCAGTACTTC. The entire variable domain, with the rest obtained from reference TRBV13 and TRBJ2-5, is as follows: AAGVIQSPRHLIKEKRETATLKCYPIPRHDTVYWYQQGPGQDPQFLISFYEKMQSDKGSIPDRFSAQQFSDYHSELNMSSLELGDSALYFCASSHRGDETQYFGPGTRLLVL.

This chain links TRBV10-3 with TRBJ2-1; possibly TRBD2 for D (6 bases). The V and J ends lost 2 bases and 7 bases respectively, with 18 bases between them. Germline values: CDR1 ENHRY, CDR2 SYGVKD. The CDR3 sequence is 16 residues long. The CDR3 reads CAISEGGWALSNEQFF. The CDR3 DNA reads as TGTGCCATCAGTGAGGGAGGGTGGGCCCTCTCGAATGAGCAGTTCTTC.